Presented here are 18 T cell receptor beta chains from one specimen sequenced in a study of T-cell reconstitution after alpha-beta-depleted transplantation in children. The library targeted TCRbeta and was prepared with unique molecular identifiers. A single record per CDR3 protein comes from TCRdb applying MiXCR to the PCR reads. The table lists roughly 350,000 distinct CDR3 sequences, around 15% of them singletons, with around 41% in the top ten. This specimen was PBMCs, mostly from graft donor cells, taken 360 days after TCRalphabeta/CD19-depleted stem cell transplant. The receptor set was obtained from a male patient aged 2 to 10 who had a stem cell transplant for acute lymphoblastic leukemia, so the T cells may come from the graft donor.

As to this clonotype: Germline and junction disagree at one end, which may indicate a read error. The CDR3 spells CSARGGSRDTQYF. The CDR3 region has the DNA TGCAGTGCTAGGGGTGGGAGCAGAGATACGCAGTATTTT. The chain joins TRBV20-1 to TRBJ2-3; perhaps TRBD2 as D (5 bases). This CDR3 comprises 13 residues. The V gene's germline CDR1 is DFQATT and CDR2 SNEGSKA (reference sequence).

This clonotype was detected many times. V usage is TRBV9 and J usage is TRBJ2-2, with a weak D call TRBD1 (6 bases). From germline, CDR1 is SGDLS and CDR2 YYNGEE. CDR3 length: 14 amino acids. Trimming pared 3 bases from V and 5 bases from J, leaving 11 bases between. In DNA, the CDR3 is TGTGCCAGCAGCGCGGACAGTACTACCGGGGAGCTGTTTTTT. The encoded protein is CASSADSTTGELFF.

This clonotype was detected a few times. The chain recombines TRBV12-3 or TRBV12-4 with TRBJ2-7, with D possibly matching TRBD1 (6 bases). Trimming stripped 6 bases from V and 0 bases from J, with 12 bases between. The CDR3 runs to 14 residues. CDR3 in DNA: TGTGCCAGCAGGCCCAACAGGGTCTCCTACGAGCAGTACTTC. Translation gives CASRPNRVSYEQYF.

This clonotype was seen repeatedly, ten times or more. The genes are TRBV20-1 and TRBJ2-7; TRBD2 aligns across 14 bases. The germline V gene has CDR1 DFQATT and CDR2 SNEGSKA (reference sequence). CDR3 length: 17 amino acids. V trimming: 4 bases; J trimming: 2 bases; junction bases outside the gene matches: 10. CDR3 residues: CSAKDRGGLAGAYEQYF. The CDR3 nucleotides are TGCAGTGCTAAGGACAGGGGGGGACTAGCGGGGGCCTACGAGCAGTACTTC.

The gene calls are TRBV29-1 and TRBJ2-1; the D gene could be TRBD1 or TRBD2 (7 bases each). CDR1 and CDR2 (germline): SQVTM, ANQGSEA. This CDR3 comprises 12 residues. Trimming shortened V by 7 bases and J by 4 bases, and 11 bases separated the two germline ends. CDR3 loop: CSAQGGYNEQFF. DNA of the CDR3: TGCAGCGCTCAGGGGGGGTACAATGAGCAGTTCTTC.

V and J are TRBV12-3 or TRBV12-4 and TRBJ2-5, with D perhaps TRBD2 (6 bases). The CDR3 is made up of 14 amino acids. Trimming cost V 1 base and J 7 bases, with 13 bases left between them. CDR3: CASSLVLAIGTQYF. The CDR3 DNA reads TGTGCCAGCAGTTTAGTGCTAGCGATCGGGACCCAGTACTTC.

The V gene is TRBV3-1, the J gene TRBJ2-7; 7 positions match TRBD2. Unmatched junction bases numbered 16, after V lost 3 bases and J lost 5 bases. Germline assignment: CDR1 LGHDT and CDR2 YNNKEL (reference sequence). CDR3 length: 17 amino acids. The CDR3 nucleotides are TGTGCCAGCAGCCAGGGCAATCAATGGACTAGTTTCCACGAGCAGTACTTC. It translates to CASSQGNQWTSFHEQYF.

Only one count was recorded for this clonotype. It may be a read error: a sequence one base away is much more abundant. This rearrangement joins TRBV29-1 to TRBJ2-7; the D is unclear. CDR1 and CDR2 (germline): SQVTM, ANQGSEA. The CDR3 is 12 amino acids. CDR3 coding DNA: TGCTGCGTTGAAAGTCAGCGCTACGAGCAGTACTTC. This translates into CCVESQRYEQYF.

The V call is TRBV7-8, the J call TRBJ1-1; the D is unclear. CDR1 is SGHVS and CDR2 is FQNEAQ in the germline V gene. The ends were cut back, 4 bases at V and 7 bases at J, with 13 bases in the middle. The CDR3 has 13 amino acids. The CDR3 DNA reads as TGTGCCAGCAGCTCCCTAGGGCCGGATGAAGCTTTCTTT. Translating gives CASSSLGPDEAFF.

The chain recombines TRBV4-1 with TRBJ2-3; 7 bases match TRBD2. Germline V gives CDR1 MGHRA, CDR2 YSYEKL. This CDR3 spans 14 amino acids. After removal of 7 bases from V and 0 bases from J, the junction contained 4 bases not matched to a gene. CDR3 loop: CASKRGPSTDTQYF. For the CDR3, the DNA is TGCGCCAGCAAGCGGGGCCCTAGCACAGATACGCAGTATTTT.

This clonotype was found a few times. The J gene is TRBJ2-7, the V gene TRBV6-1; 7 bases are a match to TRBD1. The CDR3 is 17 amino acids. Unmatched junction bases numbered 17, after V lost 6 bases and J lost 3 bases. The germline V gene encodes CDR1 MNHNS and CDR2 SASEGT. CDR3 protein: CASRTLGGPVLNYEQYF. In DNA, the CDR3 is TGTGCCAGCAGGACCTTAGGGGGCCCGGTCTTAAACTACGAGCAGTACTTC.

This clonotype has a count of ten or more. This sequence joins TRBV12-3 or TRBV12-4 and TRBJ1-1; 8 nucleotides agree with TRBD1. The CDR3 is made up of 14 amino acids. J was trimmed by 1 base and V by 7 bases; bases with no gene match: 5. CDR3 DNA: TGTGCCAGCACCCCAGGGGGCAGGAACACTGAAGCTTTCTTT. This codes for CASTPGGRNTEAFF.

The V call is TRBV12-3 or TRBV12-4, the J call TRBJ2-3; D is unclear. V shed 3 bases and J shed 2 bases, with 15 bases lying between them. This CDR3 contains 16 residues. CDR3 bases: TGTGCCAGCAGTTTTCGCTTCGGCTACCCCACAGATACGCAGTATTTT. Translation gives CASSFRFGYPTDTQYF.

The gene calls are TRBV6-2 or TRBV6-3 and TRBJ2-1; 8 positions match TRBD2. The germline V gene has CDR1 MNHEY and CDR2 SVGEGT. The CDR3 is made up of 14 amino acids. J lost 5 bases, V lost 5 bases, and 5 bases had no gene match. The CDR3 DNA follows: TGTGCCAGCAGTCCGGGACTAGACAACAATGAGCAGTTCTTC. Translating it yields CASSPGLDNNEQFF.

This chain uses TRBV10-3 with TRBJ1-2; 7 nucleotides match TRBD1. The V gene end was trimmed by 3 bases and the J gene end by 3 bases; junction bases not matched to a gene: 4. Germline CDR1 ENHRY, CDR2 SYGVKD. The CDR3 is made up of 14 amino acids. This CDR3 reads CAISEWDSDYGYTF. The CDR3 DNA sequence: TGTGCCATCAGTGAATGGGACAGCGACTATGGCTACACCTTC.

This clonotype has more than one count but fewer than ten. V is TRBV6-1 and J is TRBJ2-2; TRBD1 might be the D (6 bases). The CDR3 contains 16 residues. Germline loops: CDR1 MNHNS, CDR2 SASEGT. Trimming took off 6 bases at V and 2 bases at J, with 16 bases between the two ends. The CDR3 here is CASSRTGTTNTGELFF. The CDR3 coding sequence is TGTGCCAGCAGCCGTACCGGGACAACAAACACCGGGGAGCTGTTTTTT.

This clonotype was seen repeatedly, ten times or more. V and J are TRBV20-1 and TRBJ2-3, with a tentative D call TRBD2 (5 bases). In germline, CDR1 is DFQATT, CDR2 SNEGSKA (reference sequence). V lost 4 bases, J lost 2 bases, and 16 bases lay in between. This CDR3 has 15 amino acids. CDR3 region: CSAKGGSGLTDTQYF. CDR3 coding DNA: TGCAGTGCTAAAGGAGGTTCCGGACTCACAGATACGCAGTATTTT.

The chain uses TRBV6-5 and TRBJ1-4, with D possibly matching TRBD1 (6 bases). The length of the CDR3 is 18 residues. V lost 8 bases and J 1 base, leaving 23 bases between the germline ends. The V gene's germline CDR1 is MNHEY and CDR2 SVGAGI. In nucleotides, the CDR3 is TGTGCCAGCGTTGGTAGTAGTGACAGGCGTGGAACTAATGAAAAACTGTTTTTT. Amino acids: CASVGSSDRRGTNEKLFF.